This TCR gamma chain was observed in a study of gamma-delta T cells after stem cell transplantation. Trimming at V came to 4 bases and at J to 4 bases, leaving 7 bases not matched to a gene. Germline V gene data show CDR1 as GITISATS and CDR2 as ISYDGTV (reference sequence). The length of the CDR3 is 17 residues. TCRdb ran CATT on the RT-PCR reads. The data contain some 380 gamma-chain clones, under 20% of them singletons. The receptor comes from a human donor. It is not recorded whose cells these are; they may come from a transplant donor. The sequenced material came from gamma-delta T cells. This chain joins TRGV9 and TRGJP. This CDR3 is CALWESFQELGKKIKVF. The CDR3 coding sequence is TGTGCCTTGTGGGAATCTTTCCAAGAGTTGGGCAAAAAAATCAAGGTATTT.